This is a list of T cell receptor beta chains from one sample in a study of blood T cells in healthy people across ages. TCRdb reprocessed the 5' RACE reads via MiXCR and lists one record per CDR3 protein. The sample lists 1.5 million to 2 million distinct CDR3 sequences, 49% occurring once. Sequencing was carried out using blood. The receptors come from a woman aged 40 to 50 in good health. Both conserved end residues are part of each CDR3. D genes are given only for firm matches. Clone size appears in some rows only: once, few, many, or a class for an expanded clone.

v_gene	len	j_gene	d_gene	abundance	CDR3aa	CDR3nt
TRBV15	15	TRBJ1-6	NA	few	CATSRDPGSNSPLHF	TGTGCCACCAGCAGAGATCCAGGTAGCAATTCACCCCTCCACTTT
TRBV9	14	TRBJ2-1	NA	few	CASREGASYNEQFF	TGTGCCAGCAGGGAGGGGGCCTCCTACAATGAGCAGTTCTTC
TRBV7-2	13	TRBJ2-5	TRBD1	few	CASSPGQGGTQYF	TGTGCCAGCAGCCCCGGACAGGGGGGGACCCAGTACTTC
TRBV28	17	TRBJ2-1	TRBD2	NA	CASSSTGLADDYNEQFF	TGTGCCAGCAGTTCAACGGGACTAGCGGATGACTACAATGAGCAGTTCTTC
TRBV6-2/TRBV6-3	11	TRBJ2-3	NA	NA	CACSQIGTQYF	TGTGCCTGCAGTCAGATTGGTACGCAGTATTTT
TRBV4-3	16	TRBJ2-3	TRBD2	NA	CASSQDGGGAADTQYF	TGCGCCAGCAGCCAAGATGGCGGGGGGGCTGCAGATACGCAGTATTTT
TRBV6-2/TRBV6-3	15	TRBJ1-2	NA	few	CASSYGGVANYGYTF	TGTGCCAGCAGTTACGGAGGGGTTGCTAACTATGGCTACACCTTC
TRBV20-1	14	TRBJ1-5	NA	NA	CSARQTSSNQPQHF	TGCAGTGCCCGTCAAACAAGTAGCAATCAGCCCCAGCATTTT
TRBV19	15	TRBJ1-2	NA	NA	CASSRQTQPYYGYTF	TGTGCCAGTAGTCGACAGACCCAGCCCTACTATGGCTACACCTTC
TRBV11-1	16	TRBJ2-3	NA	few	CASSFLRRGNTDTQYF	TGTGCCAGCAGCTTTCTGCGGCGTGGGAACACAGATACGCAGTATTTT
TRBV29-1	16	TRBJ1-1	NA	NA	CSVEVWPGAANTEAFF	TGCAGCGTTGAAGTCTGGCCAGGGGCCGCGAACACTGAAGCTTTCTTT
TRBV29-1	13	TRBJ2-5	NA	NA	CSGGRAAQETQYF	TGCAGCGGAGGCAGGGCAGCACAAGAGACCCAGTACTTC
TRBV2	13	TRBJ2-7	NA	NA	CATIRQQGYEQYF	TGTGCCACCATACGTCAACAGGGCTACGAGCAGTACTTC
TRBV7-2	15	TRBJ2-1	NA	NA	CASSSGIASRGKQFF	TGTGCCAGCAGCTCGGGAATAGCCTCCCGCGGAAAGCAGTTCTTC
TRBV7-2	14	TRBJ1-2	TRBD1	NA	CASTFDRGHYGYTF	TGTGCCAGCACCTTTGACAGGGGGCACTATGGCTACACCTTC
TRBV6-1	13	TRBJ2-5	NA	NA	CASLPGLKETQYF	TGTGCCAGCCTCCCCGGACTCAAAGAGACCCAGTACTTC
TRBV7-2	14	TRBJ1-4	NA	NA	CASSSTRQGEKLFF	TGTGCCAGCAGCTCGACACGTCAAGGTGAAAAACTGTTTTTT
TRBV9	13	TRBJ1-4	NA	many	CASSPRLEGKLFF	TGTGCCAGCAGCCCGAGACTAGAAGGGAAACTGTTTTTT
TRBV6-6	14	TRBJ2-5	TRBD1	NA	CASSPWTGAGTQYF	TGTGCCAGCAGTCCTTGGACAGGCGCAGGAACCCAGTACTTC
TRBV6-1	15	TRBJ2-7	TRBD1	NA	CASSGQDRGSYEQYF	TGTGCCAGCAGTGGCCAGGACAGGGGATCCTACGAGCAGTACTTC
TRBV6-2/TRBV6-3	15	TRBJ2-1	TRBD2	NA	CASLSQRGANNEQFF	TGTGCCAGCCTTAGTCAGCGGGGGGCCAATAATGAGCAGTTCTTC
TRBV12-3/TRBV12-4	14	TRBJ2-2	NA	few	CASSPGRNTGELFF	TGTGCCAGCAGTCCGGGACGGAACACCGGGGAGCTGTTTTTT
TRBV28	13	TRBJ2-7	NA	NA	CASSNQGSHEQYF	TGTGCCAGCAGTAACCAGGGGTCCCACGAGCAGTACTTC
TRBV27	14	TRBJ2-5	NA	few	CASSPFARQETQYF	TGTGCCAGCAGTCCCTTTGCCAGGCAAGAGACCCAGTACTTC
TRBV12-3/TRBV12-4	17	TRBJ2-1	TRBD2	NA	CASSSPGRGGAGSEQFF	TGTGCCAGCAGCTCCCCTGGCCGCGGGGGGGCCGGGAGTGAGCAGTTCTTC
TRBV28	16	TRBJ2-4	TRBD1	NA	CASKQGQTLAKNIQYF	TGTGCCAGCAAACAGGGACAGACACTAGCCAAAAACATTCAGTACTTC
TRBV7-9	12	TRBJ1-1	NA	NA	CASSRGWSEAFF	TGTGCCAGCAGCCGCGGGTGGTCTGAAGCTTTCTTT
TRBV7-9	18	TRBJ2-3	NA	NA	CASSPRPGGVISTDTQYF	TGTGCCAGCAGCCCGCGGCCCGGGGGCGTTATAAGCACAGATACGCAGTATTTT
TRBV28	15	TRBJ2-3	TRBD2	NA	CASRRTSGEWDTQYF	TGTGCCAGCAGGCGGACTAGCGGGGAGTGGGATACGCAGTATTTT
TRBV7-2	15	TRBJ2-1	TRBD2	NA	CASSLVLAGGTEQFF	TGTGCCAGCAGCTTAGTGCTAGCGGGGGGGACCGAGCAGTTCTTC
TRBV9	14	TRBJ1-1	NA	NA	CASSGTDKNTEAFF	TGTGCCAGCAGCGGGACAGACAAGAACACTGAAGCTTTCTTT
TRBV4-2	16	TRBJ1-6	NA	few	CASSQDSGPIGSPLHF	TGTGCCAGCAGCCAAGATTCAGGACCTATCGGTTCACCCCTCCACTTT
TRBV13	16	TRBJ2-5	NA	NA	CDSSFYRQAGEETQYF	TGTGACAGCAGCTTTTATCGACAGGCGGGTGAAGAGACCCAGTACTTC
TRBV9	15	TRBJ2-3	NA	NA	CASSEWGRTVDTQYF	TGTGCCAGCAGCGAGTGGGGGAGGACGGTGGATACGCAGTATTTT
TRBV6-2/TRBV6-3	12	TRBJ2-7	NA	NA	CASRETPGEQYF	TGTGCCAGCAGGGAAACACCGGGCGAGCAGTACTTC
TRBV20-1	15	TRBJ2-1	TRBD1	few	CSAVTGQGTYNEQFF	TGCAGTGCTGTGACCGGACAGGGGACATACAATGAGCAGTTCTTC
TRBV5-5	14	TRBJ2-5	NA	NA	CASSLEGPRWEQYF	TGTGCCAGCAGCTTGGAGGGGCCTCGGTGGGAGCAGTACTTC
TRBV5-4	15	TRBJ2-1	NA	NA	CASSGETAVPTEQFF	TGTGCCAGCAGCGGTGAGACAGCGGTTCCAACTGAGCAGTTCTTC
TRBV29-1	12	TRBJ2-7	NA	NA	CSAGTRYGAQYF	TGCAGCGCCGGGACCCGATATGGGGCCCAGTACTTC
TRBV4-1	17	TRBJ1-6	NA	NA	CASSQDLDSPRVSPLHF	TGCGCCAGCAGCCAAGATCTAGACAGCCCAAGGGTCTCACCCCTCCACTTT
TRBV4-1	16	TRBJ2-1	TRBD2	NA	CASSQGGTSPSYEQFF	TGCGCCAGCAGCCAGGGGGGGACTAGCCCCTCATATGAGCAGTTCTTC